These 29 T cell receptor beta chains share one sample of origin, sequenced in a study of neoadjuvant anti-PD-1 for oral cavity cancer. This table comes from immunoSEQ multiplex PCR, and its TCRdb copy is limited to in-frame clones, with some not included. The repertoire holds around 60,000 clones, roughly three quarters seen once, with 2.6% in the top ten. The input for sequencing was PBMCs, taken before nivolumab (anti-PD-1) treatment. All receptors come from a person between 40 and 85 years old with oral cavity squamous cell carcinoma.

The chain employs TRBV19 and TRBJ2-7; TRBD1 agrees at 7 bases. Germline values: CDR1 LNHDA, CDR2 SQIVND (reference sequence). This CDR3 contains 15 residues. V lost 4 bases to trimming and J lost 3 bases; unmatched junction nucleotides: 9. The CDR3 here is CASSKGDRRYYEQYF. The CDR3 DNA follows: TGTGCCAGTAGTAAGGGGGACAGAAGATACTACGAGCAGTACTTC. Using reference TRBV19 and TRBJ2-7 for the parts outside the CDR3, the full variable domain is DGGITQSPKYLFRKEGQNVTLSCEQNLNHDAMYWYRQDPGQGLRLIYYSQIVNDFQKGDIAEGYSVSREKKESFPLTVTSAQKNPTAFYLCASSKGDRRYYEQYFGPGTRLTVT.

Only a few counts were recorded for this clone. The chain employs TRBV7-6 and TRBJ1-2; D unresolved. The germline V and J ends were trimmed by 1 base and 7 bases, with 16 bases remaining between them. The CDR3 loop spans 15 amino acids. Germline values: CDR1 SGHVS, CDR2 FNYEAQ. The CDR3: CASSLEVGSFGGYTF. The CDR3 coding sequence is TGTGCCAGCAGCTTAGAGGTCGGTTCATTCGGTGGCTACACCTTC.

This chain links TRBV13 with TRBJ2-2; 8 bases map to TRBD2. CDR3 length: 14 residues. J lost 5 bases, V lost 8 bases, and 7 bases had no gene match. Germline-derived CDR1 and CDR2 are PRHDT and FYEKMQ (reference sequence). In DNA form, the CDR3 reads TGTGCCAGCCGAGCGGGGGTATGGACCGGGGAGCTGTTTTTT. It specifies CASRAGVWTGELFF. The variable domain in full, completed from reference TRBV13 and TRBJ2-2, reads AAGVIQSPRHLIKEKRETATLKCYPIPRHDTVYWYQQGPGQDPQFLISFYEKMQSDKGSIPDRFSAQQFSDYHSELNMSSLELGDSALYFCASRAGVWTGELFFGEGSRLTVL.

This clone was detected only a few times. Written as DNA, the CDR3 is TGCAGCGTTGAATTCGTCCGGGAACAAGAGACCCAGTACTTC. Its translation is CSVEFVREQETQYF. The rearrangement uses TRBV29-1 and TRBJ2-5, with a weak D call TRBD2 (5 bases). The ends were cut back, 2 bases at V and 2 bases at J, with 12 bases in the middle. The CDR3 totals 14 residues. The germline gives CDR1 SQVTM, CDR2 ANQGSEA.

The chain couples TRBV10-1 to TRBJ1-1; D unclear. This CDR3 region has 13 residues. The germline gives CDR1 WNHNN, CDR2 SYGVQD (reference sequence). Trimming stripped 5 bases from V and 5 bases from J, with 12 bases between. Written as DNA, the CDR3 is TGCGCCAGCAGTTTACATCGGAGGACTGAAGCTTTCTTT. Encoded protein: CASSLHRRTEAFF.

The sample holds a few counts of this clone. The chain couples TRBV27 to TRBJ1-6, with unresolved D. The germline CDR1 and CDR2 sequences are MNHEY and SMNVEV (reference sequence). V was cut by 4 bases and J by 15 bases, with 10 bases left in between. The CDR3 consists of 11 residues. CDR3 in DNA: TGTGCCAGCAGTTCGACCTCGGGCCTCCACTTT. It specifies CASSSTSGLHF.

This sequence joins TRBV9 and TRBJ2-1, with TRBD1 identical over 9 bases. J gave up 2 bases and V 6 bases, and 3 bases lay outside the gene matches. The CDR3 is 14 residues long. Germline values: CDR1 SGDLS, CDR2 YYNGEE. CDR3 DNA: TGTGCCAGCACCCGGGACAGGGCCTACAATGAGCAGTTCTTC. Translation: CASTRDRAYNEQFF.

The J gene is TRBJ2-2, the V gene TRBV27, with TRBD2 matching over 9 bases. V trimming: 6 bases; J trimming: 1 base; junction bases outside the gene matches: 9. Germline V gene sequence: CDR1 MNHEY, CDR2 SMNVEV (reference sequence). The CDR3 runs 17 residues. CDR3 sequence reads: CASRQKGLALNTGELFF. DNA for the CDR3: TGTGCCAGCAGACAAAAAGGACTAGCGCTGAACACCGGGGAGCTGTTTTTT.

There are a few counts of this clone. The chain combines TRBV5-4 with TRBJ1-4, with TRBD1 matching 7 bases. The CDR3 loop spans 14 amino acids. V lost 0 bases to trimming and J lost 6 bases; unmatched junction nucleotides: 2. Germline V lookup: CDR1 SGHNT, CDR2 YYREEE (reference sequence). The CDR3 nucleotides are TGTGCCAGCAGCTTGGAACAGGGGTATGAAAAACTGTTTTTT. As protein: CASSLEQGYEKLFF.

This chain connects TRBV6-1 to TRBJ2-5; 7 bases agree with TRBD2. The CDR3 length is 13 residues. V lost 11 bases to trimming and J lost 5 bases; unmatched junction nucleotides: 11. Germline-derived CDR1 and CDR2 are MNHNS and SASEGT. DNA of the CDR3: TGTGCCGCGAGCAGAACGGGAGGTGAGACCCAGTACTTC. It translates to CAASRTGGETQYF.

The CDR3 nucleotides are TGTGCCAGCAAAAAATCAGTGACAGCCTATAGCAATCAGCCCCAGCATTTT. Its translation is CASKKSVTAYSNQPQHF. The chain joins TRBV27 to TRBJ1-5; weak D call: TRBD1 (5 bases). Germline lookup yields CDR1 MNHEY and CDR2 SMNVEV (reference sequence). V gave up 7 bases and J gave up 0 bases, with 19 bases separating them. There are 17 residues in the CDR3.

The CDR3 spells CASRSARADTQYF. The DNA for the CDR3 is TGTGCCAGCAGATCTGCAAGAGCAGATACGCAGTATTTT. The rearrangement uses TRBV2 and TRBJ2-3; D unclear. V lost 6 bases and J 4 bases, leaving 11 bases between the germline ends. Germline V gene data show CDR1 as SNHLY and CDR2 as FYNNEI. The CDR3 is 13 residues long.

V usage is TRBV7-2 and J usage is TRBJ1-1; D is uncertain. Per germline, CDR1 SGHTA and CDR2 FQGNSA. V was shortened by 3 bases and J by 3 bases, with 2 bases between the two germline ends. CDR3 size: 11 residues. The CDR3 loop is CASSFHTEAFF. The CDR3 DNA reads as TGTGCCAGCAGCTTCCACACTGAAGCTTTCTTT.

This chain links TRBV5-1 with TRBJ2-6; 12 bases agree with TRBD2. From germline, CDR1 is SGHRS and CDR2 YFSETQ. The CDR3 totals 20 residues. Germline trimming cut 4 bases from V and 0 bases from J; bases unmatched to any gene: 11. The CDR3 DNA reads TGCGCCAGCAGCCTTCTAGGACTAGCGGGACCTCTCTCTGGGGCCAACGTCCTGACTTTC. Amino acids: CASSLLGLAGPLSGANVLTF.

The CDR3 reads CASSSLAGGNTQYF. The CDR3 DNA sequence: TGTGCCAGCAGCTCCCTAGCGGGAGGAAATACGCAGTATTTT. The chain has TRBV5-6 and TRBJ2-3; 11 bases agree with TRBD2. The length of the CDR3 is 14 residues. Looked up from germline, CDR1 is SGHDT and CDR2 is YYEEEE. V gave up 3 bases and J gave up 7 bases; unmatched junction bases: 4.

The chain employs TRBV7-9 and TRBJ1-2; D remains unclear. The ends were cut back, 0 bases at V and 5 bases at J, with 22 bases in the middle. CDR1 is SEHNR and CDR2 is FQNEAQ in the germline V gene (reference sequence). The CDR3 totals 18 residues. The DNA for the CDR3 is TGTGCCAGCAGCTTAGCGTTTCGAACAGTGACCCTCGGATATGGCTACACCTTC. The encoded protein is CASSLAFRTVTLGYGYTF. Looking up the rest from reference TRBV7-9 and TRBJ1-2 gives the full variable domain: DTGVSQNPRHKITKRGQNVTFRCDPISEHNRLYWYRQTLGQGPEFLTYFQNEAQLEKSRLLSDRFSAERPKGSFSTLEIQRTEQGDSAMYLCASSLAFRTVTLGYGYTFGSGTRLTVV.

This chain uses TRBV7-9 with TRBJ2-5; no firm D call. Trimming took off 8 bases at V and 2 bases at J, with 12 bases between the two ends. CDR3 length: 13 residues. Germline assignment: CDR1 SEHNR and CDR2 FQNEAQ (reference sequence). Here the CDR3 reads CASSLAAQETQYF. CDR3 DNA: TGTGCCAGCTCCCTGGCGGCACAAGAGACCCAGTACTTC.

Here the CDR3 DNA reads TGTGCCAGCAGCTTAAGTGGAAACACCATATATTTT. The encoded protein is CASSLSGNTIYF. The gene calls are TRBV5-4 and TRBJ1-3; D not certain. The V gene's germline CDR1 is SGHNT and CDR2 YYREEE (reference sequence). The CDR3 contains 12 residues. Trimming took 2 bases from V and 3 from J, leaving 3 bases between them.

This clone showed up just once. The chain couples TRBV29-1 to TRBJ2-5; TRBD1 or TRBD2 may be the D gene (6 bases each). Deletions cut 4 bases from V and 5 bases from J, with 11 bases between. This CDR3 has 12 residues. Germline loops: CDR1 SQVTM, CDR2 ANQGSEA. The CDR3 region has the DNA TGCAGCGTTGTGGGGGGCGGGGAGACCCAGTACTTC. Protein sequence: CSVVGGGETQYF. Drawing the rest from reference TRBV29-1 and TRBJ2-5, the complete variable domain is SAVISQKPSRDICQRGTSLTIQCQVDSQVTMMFWYRQQPGQSLTLIATANQGSEATYESGFVIDKFPISRPNLTFSTLTVSNMSPEDSSIYLCSVVGGGETQYFGPGTRLLVL.

This clone was seen a handful of times. The chain has TRBV19 and TRBJ2-3; D ambiguous. Germline V CDR1 and CDR2: LNHDA, SQIVND (reference sequence). This CDR3 is built from 13 residues. Trimming shortened V by 3 bases and J by 2 bases, and 6 bases separated the two germline ends. The CDR3 loop reads CASSIHNTDTQYF. Written as DNA, the CDR3 is TGTGCCAGTAGTATCCACAACACAGATACGCAGTATTTT.

The chain is built from TRBV5-1 and TRBJ1-4; no clear D. Germline V CDR1 and CDR2: SGHRS, YFSETQ. The CDR3 loop spans 14 amino acids. Trimming left V 0 bases short and J 8 bases short, with 11 bases between. CDR3: CASSLGKDTEKLFF. The CDR3 region has the DNA TGCGCCAGCAGCTTGGGGAAGGATACGGAAAAACTGTTTTTT.

The CDR3, as DNA: TGTGCCAGCAGTGCGACCATCTATGGCTACACCTTC. It encodes CASSATIYGYTF. The V gene is TRBV6-1, the J gene TRBJ1-2; the D is unclear. Looked up from germline, CDR1 is MNHNS and CDR2 is SASEGT. The V gene lost 4 bases and the J gene lost 4 bases, with 7 bases spanning the gap. The CDR3 is made up of 12 amino acids.

This clone was seen once. The J gene is TRBJ1-1, the V gene TRBV27; tentatively, D is TRBD1 (5 bases). V dropped 6 bases and J dropped 1 base, with 12 bases sitting between them. CDR1 and CDR2 from the germline V gene are MNHEY and SMNVEV (reference sequence). This CDR3 comprises 14 residues. CDR3: CASRGTGPNTEAFF. The CDR3 nucleotides read TGTGCCAGCAGAGGGACGGGACCGAACACTGAAGCTTTCTTT.

In its sample, this clone was seen a few times. The chain joins TRBV29-1 to TRBJ1-2, with 9 bases matching TRBD1. V was clipped by 3 bases and J by 4 bases; unmatched bases: 0. The CDR3 consists of 12 residues. The germline V gene encodes CDR1 SQVTM and CDR2 ANQGSEA. The CDR3 DNA reads as TGCAGCGTTGAGGACAGGGGCTATGGCTACACCTTC. Encoded protein: CSVEDRGYGYTF.

The chain couples TRBV5-4 to TRBJ2-2, with TRBD2 matching over 7 bases. Germline V CDR1 and CDR2: SGHNT, YYREEE (reference sequence). The V and J ends lost 9 bases and 0 bases, in that order; junction bases with no gene match: 14. This CDR3 has 17 amino acids. The CDR3 region has the DNA TGTGCCATTCCTCGGGGGGAGGGCCTTTCGAACACCGGGGAGCTGTTTTTT. Amino acid sequence: CAIPRGEGLSNTGELFF.

The gene calls are TRBV5-1 and TRBJ2-2, with 11 bases fitting TRBD1. The junction had 6 bases not matched to a gene; V was cut back by 4 bases and J by 1 base. The length of the CDR3 is 17 residues. Looked up from germline, CDR1 is SGHRS and CDR2 is YFSETQ. The CDR3 reads CASSTSGTGGNTGELFF. The DNA for the CDR3 is TGCGCCAGCAGCACATCCGGGACAGGGGGGAACACCGGGGAGCTGTTTTTT.

V and J are TRBV7-2 and TRBJ2-7; no reliable D call. The V end was cut by 1 base, the J end by 0 bases, with 13 bases between. Germline assignment: CDR1 SGHTA and CDR2 FQGNSA. The CDR3 sequence is 16 residues long. CDR3 nucleotide sequence: TGTGCCAGCAGCTTAGTTGGAGACCGAAGCTCCTACGAGCAGTACTTC. Its translation: CASSLVGDRSSYEQYF.

This clone was recorded a few times. The chain is built from TRBV5-6 and TRBJ2-1; possible D gene TRBD1, 6 bases. Per the germline V gene, CDR1 is SGHDT and CDR2 is YYEEEE. The CDR3 is made up of 14 amino acids. V lost 4 bases to trimming and J lost 4 bases, with 12 bases between them. Here the CDR3 reads CASSHPDRYNEQFF. The DNA for the CDR3 is TGTGCCAGCAGCCACCCGGACAGATACAATGAGCAGTTCTTC. The whole variable domain, remainder taken from reference TRBV5-6 and TRBJ2-1, is DAGVTQSPTHLIKTRGQQVTLRCSPKSGHDTVSWYQQALGQGPQFIFQYYEEEERQRGNFPDRFSGHQFPNYSSELNVNALLLGDSALYLCASSHPDRYNEQFFGPGTRLTVL.

This sequence joins TRBV28 and TRBJ2-7; TRBD1 is a possible D gene (6 bases). Trimming shortened V by 3 bases and J by 5 bases, and 11 bases separated the two germline ends. Germline V gives CDR1 MDHEN, CDR2 SYDVKM. CDR3 length: 13 residues. Written as DNA, the CDR3 is TGTGCCAGCAGTTTGGAACAGGGAGACGAGCAGTACTTC. Protein sequence: CASSLEQGDEQYF.